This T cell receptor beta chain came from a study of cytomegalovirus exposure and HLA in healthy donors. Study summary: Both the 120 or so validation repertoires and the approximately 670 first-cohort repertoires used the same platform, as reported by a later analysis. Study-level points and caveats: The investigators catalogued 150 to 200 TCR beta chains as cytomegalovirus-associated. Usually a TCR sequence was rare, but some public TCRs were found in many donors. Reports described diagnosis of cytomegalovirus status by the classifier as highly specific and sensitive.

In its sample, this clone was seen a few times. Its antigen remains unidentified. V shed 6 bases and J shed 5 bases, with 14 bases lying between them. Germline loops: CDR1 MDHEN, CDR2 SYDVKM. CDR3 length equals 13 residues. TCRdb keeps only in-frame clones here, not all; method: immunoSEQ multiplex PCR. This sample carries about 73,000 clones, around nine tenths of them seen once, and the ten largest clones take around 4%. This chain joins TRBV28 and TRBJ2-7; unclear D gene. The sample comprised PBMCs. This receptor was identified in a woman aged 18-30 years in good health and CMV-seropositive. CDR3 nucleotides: TGTGCCAGCAGATTCCGAGGATACCACGAGCAGTACTTC. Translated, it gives CASRFRGYHEQYF.